Listed below are T cell receptor beta chains from one sample, sequenced in a study of T cell repertoires in cytomegalovirus infection. These receptors are not linked to any known antigen. TCRdb analysed the reads with MiXCR anew, one entry per CDR3 protein. In the table there are approximately 990,000 distinct CDR3 sequences, 31% of which are singletons. The starting material was cultured CD8+ T cells from PBMCs, obtained from culture after CMV antigen stimulation. The receptor set was obtained from a human donor in good health (CMV status not recorded). Some clones in this sample may be carry-over from other donors' samples. The CDR3 runs from the conserved cysteine through the conserved F or W. D genes are given only for firm matches. Only some rows state a clone size, as once, few, many or a class for expanded clones.

CDR3 DNA	CDR3 protein	clone size	V gene	J gene	D gene
TGTGCCAGCAGCCTGCGGACGGACGGGGGCTACACCTTC	CASSLRTDGGYTF	.	TRBV7-9	TRBJ1-2	.
TGTGCCAGCAGCTTAGGGGAAGGGGGGGACTATGGCTACACCTTC	CASSLGEGGDYGYTF	few	TRBV7-6	TRBJ1-2	.
TGTGCCAGCAGTGAAGAGGGACAGGGGTACAATGAGCAGTTCTTC	CASSEEGQGYNEQFF	.	TRBV6-1	TRBJ2-1	TRBD1
TGTGCCAGCAGCTACAGGGTCGGTGGCACCGGGGAGCTGTTTTTT	CASSYRVGGTGELFF	.	TRBV5-5	TRBJ2-2	.
TGTGCCAGCAGACCTCCCGGGACAATCTCTGGAAACACCATATATTTT	CASRPPGTISGNTIYF	many	TRBV12-3/TRBV12-4	TRBJ1-3	.
TGTGCCAGCAGTCCCACCTCACAGACTAGTCGGGGATTTCATACGCAGTATTTT	CASSPTSQTSRGFHTQYF	.	TRBV9	TRBJ2-3	.
TGTGCCAGCAGCGTAGCTGGGACTAGCGGACAAGAGACCCAGTACTTC	CASSVAGTSGQETQYF	.	TRBV9	TRBJ2-5	TRBD2
TGTGCCAGCAGTTTCGGGGGGGTCCTCGAAACAGATACGCAGTATTTT	CASSFGGVLETDTQYF	few	TRBV27	TRBJ2-3	TRBD2
TGTGCCAGCAGTTACTCTACCCCCTATGGCTACACCTTC	CASSYSTPYGYTF	.	TRBV6-5	TRBJ1-2	.
TGTGCCAGCAGTTCATCGACAGGAGGGACTGAAGCTTTCTTT	CASSSSTGGTEAFF	.	TRBV12-3/TRBV12-4	TRBJ1-1	.
TGTGCCAGCAGTTACTCGATTTATGGGGAAACTTTCTTT	CASSYSIYGETFF	.	TRBV6-2/TRBV6-3	TRBJ1-1	.
TGTGCCAGCAGCGCCGCGGCCGGCTCTGGGGCCAACGTCCTGACTTTC	CASSAAAGSGANVLTF	many	TRBV7-2	TRBJ2-6	.
TGTGCCAGCTATTGGGACCGACAGTTTCGGAGGATGAACACTGAAGCTTTCTTT	CASYWDRQFRRMNTEAFF	.	TRBV6-1	TRBJ1-1	.
TGCGCCAGCATGCGGGGGCGGATGAACACTGAAGCTTTCTTT	CASMRGRMNTEAFF	few	TRBV10-2	TRBJ1-1	.
TGTGCCAGTCAGGGAGCGGGGGAAAGGACCGGGGAGCTGTTTTTT	CASQGAGERTGELFF	.	TRBV12-3/TRBV12-4	TRBJ2-2	TRBD2
TGTGCCAGCAGCTTGGAAGGACAGGGGAGGCTTAGCACTGAAGCTTTCTTT	CASSLEGQGRLSTEAFF	.	TRBV5-6	TRBJ1-1	TRBD1
TGCGCCAGCAGCCAAATGGACAGGGGCAATGAGCAGTTCTTC	CASSQMDRGNEQFF	.	TRBV4-1	TRBJ2-1	TRBD1
TGTGCCAGCAGCCGTAGTTTAGCCGTGCGCGGTGAAAAACTGTTTTTT	CASSRSLAVRGEKLFF	many	TRBV12-3/TRBV12-4	TRBJ1-4	.
TGTGCCAGTAGTACCTGGGGGGGTTACGAGCAGTACTTC	CASSTWGGYEQYF	once	TRBV19	TRBJ2-7	TRBD2
TGTGCCAGCAGTAACCAGCGGGGGAACACAGATACGCAGTATTTT	CASSNQRGNTDTQYF	few	TRBV27	TRBJ2-3	TRBD2
TGTGCCAGCAGCTTTACGGATCACTATGGCTACACCTTC	CASSFTDHYGYTF	few	TRBV7-9	TRBJ1-2	.
TGCGCCAGCAGTCAATCCTGTGAGGTGGGCCACAATGAGCAGTTCTTC	CASSQSCEVGHNEQFF	few	TRBV23-1	TRBJ2-1	.
TGTGCCAGCAGCTCAGGGTGGGGGGGTACAAATGAGCAGTTCTTC	CASSSGWGGTNEQFF	few	TRBV6-2/TRBV6-3	TRBJ2-1	TRBD2
TGTGCCAGCAGTCGGGACTCCGGAGGAAACACCATATATTTT	CASSRDSGGNTIYF	.	TRBV5-4	TRBJ1-3	.
TGTGCCAGCAGTGAATTTGGAGAGACCCAGTACTTC	CASSEFGETQYF	few	TRBV6-1	TRBJ2-5	.
TGCAGTGCCAGCGACCCGGACACGGCTCCCTACGAGCAGTACTTC	CSASDPDTAPYEQYF	.	TRBV20-1	TRBJ2-7	.
TGCGCCAGCACCGAGGCCCTGGGGGTCACCGGGGAGCTGTTTTTT	CASTEALGVTGELFF	.	TRBV10-2	TRBJ2-2	.
TGTGCCAGTAGTATTGTCTCTGGGGCCAACGTCCTGACTTTC	CASSIVSGANVLTF	.	TRBV19	TRBJ2-6	.
TGTGCCAGCAGCCAAGATTCCCCCAGCGACGTGCAGCATTTT	CASSQDSPSDVQHF	.	TRBV3-1	TRBJ1-5	.
TGTGCCAGCAGCCACCCGGGACAGGGGCGTCCTGAAGCTTTCTTT	CASSHPGQGRPEAFF	few	TRBV7-9	TRBJ1-1	TRBD1
TGTGCCAGCAGCCCAGGACACCAGTTTGGCTACGAGCAGTACTTC	CASSPGHQFGYEQYF	many	TRBV5-4	TRBJ2-7	.
TGCAGTGCTATGGGGGGGGATAGCAATCAGCCCCAGCATTTT	CSAMGGDSNQPQHF	.	TRBV20-1	TRBJ1-5	.
TGCGCCAGCAGCATTTGGACAGCGCCCGATCAAAAACTGTTTTTT	CASSIWTAPDQKLFF	few	TRBV4-1	TRBJ1-4	.
TGTGCCAACAGCCTTCGGGACAGGGGGGACACCGGGGAGCTGTTTTTT	CANSLRDRGDTGELFF	once	TRBV7-6	TRBJ2-2	TRBD1
TGTGCCAGCAGTTTGCGGGTACCTAACTATGGCTACACCTTC	CASSLRVPNYGYTF	few	TRBV27	TRBJ1-2	.
TGTGCCAGCAGTTCCGGGACAGGGCATTTTCCACCGAACTTC	CASSSGTGHFPPNF	.	TRBV27	TRBJ2-7	TRBD1
TGTGCCAGCAGCGCGGGACAGCTTCACGATCAGCCCCAGCATTTT	CASSAGQLHDQPQHF	few	TRBV7-9	TRBJ1-5	TRBD1
TGTGCCAGCAGGGAAGACAGGGTTAGCTCTGGAAACACCATATATTTT	CASREDRVSSGNTIYF	few	TRBV2	TRBJ1-3	TRBD1
TGCGCCAGCAGCCAGCGGAGCAGGGTAGGAACAGATACGCAGTATTTT	CASSQRSRVGTDTQYF	.	TRBV4-1	TRBJ2-3	.
TGTGCCAGCAGTTACTGTTCCTACAATGAGCAGTTCTTC	CASSYCSYNEQFF	.	TRBV27	TRBJ2-1	.
TGTGCCAGCAGTTACGGACAGGGGCGGGAAAATGAGCAGTTCTTC	CASSYGQGRENEQFF	.	TRBV6-2/TRBV6-3	TRBJ2-1	TRBD1
TGTGCCAGTAGTATAGGGAACCTGAACACTGAAGCTTTCTTT	CASSIGNLNTEAFF	.	TRBV19	TRBJ1-1	.
TGTGCCAGCAGTGGACTAGTAAATGAGCAGTTCTTC	CASSGLVNEQFF	many	TRBV2	TRBJ2-1	.
TGTGCCAGCAGTGAGAGGCAGGTTTTGCGGGGGCGAACTGAAGCTTTCTTT	CASSERQVLRGRTEAFF	.	TRBV2	TRBJ1-1	.
TGTGCCAGCAGCTTAGCCGACAGAATTTCTAGCACAGATACGCAGTATTTT	CASSLADRISSTDTQYF	.	TRBV7-9	TRBJ2-3	.
TGTGCCAGCAGTTACCGACGCGGGACCCATCAGCCCCAGCATTTT	CASSYRRGTHQPQHF	.	TRBV28	TRBJ1-5	.
TGTGCCAGCAGTTACGGTAGCGACCTATACAATGAGCAGTTCTTC	CASSYGSDLYNEQFF	.	TRBV6-8	TRBJ2-1	.
TGTGCCAGCCGAACCGGGACAGGGGCGAGGGATGGCTACACCTTC	CASRTGTGARDGYTF	.	TRBV6-4	TRBJ1-2	TRBD1
TGTGCCAGCAGCCAAGATCCAGGCATTCCGCGGCAGTTCTTC	CASSQDPGIPRQFF	.	TRBV14	TRBJ2-1	.
TGTGCCAGCAGTGTAGCCGGGGCACGGACCAATCAGCCCCAGCATTTT	CASSVAGARTNQPQHF	few	TRBV6-1	TRBJ1-5	.
TGTGCCAGCAGCCCCGCTGGACGGGAGCTGTTTTTT	CASSPAGRELFF	.	TRBV9	TRBJ2-2	.
TGTGCCAGCAGCTTACAAGGCAGGGGAAACACCATATATTTT	CASSLQGRGNTIYF	.	TRBV7-9	TRBJ1-3	.
TGTGCCAGCAGGGTTTTCGAGACCCAGTACTTC	CASRVFETQYF	.	TRBV7-6	TRBJ2-5	.
TGTGCCAGCAGCTTAATGGGGGGCCGAGGAACAGATACGCAGTATTTT	CASSLMGGRGTDTQYF	many	TRBV7-2	TRBJ2-3	.
TGTGCCAGCACCTTGAGGGGCGGGGACTACGAGCAGTACTTC	CASTLRGGDYEQYF	.	TRBV12-3/TRBV12-4	TRBJ2-7	.
TGTGCCAGCAGCTCCGAAGGTGGGGCTAGCGTTCACGCAGATACGCAGTATTTT	CASSSEGGASVHADTQYF	.	TRBV7-3	TRBJ2-3	.